This passage covers 14 T cell receptor beta chains from one sample sequenced in a study of cytomegalovirus exposure and HLA in healthy donors. In the PCR, 60 Vbeta and 13 Jbeta primers were used. The data were produced by immunoSEQ multiplex PCR, yet TCRdb's version contains in-frame clones alone and is incomplete. This sample yields around 230,000 clones, of which about three quarters are seen a single time; 0.45% to 0.5% belongs to the top ten. The specimen sequenced was PBMCs. The source of these receptors is a boy aged 5-17 years in good health and CMV-seronegative.

This sequence joins TRBV19 and TRBJ2-5, with D perhaps TRBD2 (6 bases). V was cut by 5 bases and J by 3 bases, with 13 bases left in between. This CDR3 is 14 amino acids long. The germline V gene has CDR1 LNHDA and CDR2 SQIVND (reference sequence). The CDR3 loop is CASSSTRGKETQYF. In DNA form, the CDR3 reads TGTGCCAGTAGTTCCACACGGGGGAAAGAGACCCAGTACTTC.

J is TRBJ1-1 and V is TRBV7-3; D ambiguous. The V end was cut by 3 bases, the J end by 4 bases, with 12 bases between. Looked up from germline, CDR1 is SGHTA and CDR2 is FQGTGA. The CDR3 sequence is 14 residues long. The CDR3 reads CASSFYGEVTEAFF. CDR3 bases: TGTGCCAGCAGCTTTTACGGGGAGGTCACTGAAGCTTTCTTT.

The chain recombines TRBV7-9 with TRBJ1-1, with 10 positions matching TRBD1. The CDR3 loop spans 15 amino acids. V gave up 4 bases and J gave up 4 bases; unmatched junction bases: 6. CDR1 is SEHNR, CDR2 FQNEAQ, per germline (reference sequence). CDR3 residues: CASSSRDRGVTEAFF. The CDR3 region has the DNA TGTGCCAGCAGCTCCCGGGACAGGGGTGTCACTGAAGCTTTCTTT.

The V and J genes are TRBV29-1 and TRBJ2-7, with 9 positions matching TRBD2. The CDR3 loop spans 14 amino acids. The J segment lost 2 bases and the V segment lost 7 bases, leaving 9 bases of the junction unmatched. Germline V gene sequence: CDR1 SQVTM, CDR2 ANQGSEA. CDR3 region: CSAGGGRDPYEQYF. In DNA, the CDR3 is TGCAGCGCCGGGGGCGGGAGGGATCCCTACGAGCAGTACTTC.

This rearrangement joins TRBV5-4 to TRBJ1-1; TRBD1 matches 9 bases. Germline CDR1 is SGHNT and CDR2 is YYREEE (reference sequence). V shed 3 bases, J shed 1 base, and the junction held 4 bases outside the gene matches. The CDR3 covers 15 residues. The CDR3 spells CASSSRTGANTEAFF. The CDR3 DNA reads TGTGCCAGCAGCTCAAGGACAGGGGCGAACACTGAAGCTTTCTTT.

The chain couples TRBV27 to TRBJ2-7; TRBD1 is a possible D gene (5 bases). CDR1 and CDR2 from the germline V gene are MNHEY and SMNVEV (reference sequence). V lost 3 bases and J 5 bases, leaving 14 bases between the germline ends. The CDR3 has 14 residues. The CDR3 reads CASSFIGRANEQYF. Here the CDR3 DNA reads TGTGCCAGCAGTTTCATTGGCAGGGCCAACGAGCAGTACTTC.

In DNA form, the CDR3 reads TGTGCCAGCAGCCCGGATGAAGGGGCGCTGTATCCAACTAATGAAAAACTGTTTTTT. The encoded protein is CASSPDEGALYPTNEKLFF. V gene TRBV7-9 combines with J gene TRBJ1-4, with a possible D match to TRBD1 (5 bases). The germline gives CDR1 SEHNR, CDR2 FQNEAQ (reference sequence). Deletions cut 5 bases from V and 0 bases from J, with 22 bases between. The CDR3 is made up of 19 amino acids.

This chain joins TRBV5-6 and TRBJ2-1; 10 positions match TRBD2. CDR3 length: 17 amino acids. Germline trimming cut 0 bases from V and 8 bases from J; bases unmatched to any gene: 11. CDR1 is SGHDT, CDR2 YYEEEE, per germline. This chain's CDR3 is CASSLVTAGGFLDEQFF. The CDR3 bases are TGTGCCAGCAGCTTGGTTACAGCGGGAGGGTTTCTGGATGAGCAGTTCTTC.

The V gene is TRBV6-5, the J gene TRBJ1-3; weak D call: TRBD1 (6 bases). The V gene's germline CDR1 is MNHEY and CDR2 SVGAGI. Trimming took off 0 bases at V and 8 bases at J, with 17 bases between the two ends. The CDR3 consists of 16 residues. The CDR3 nucleotides read TGTGCCAGCAGTTACTCCGGGACACTCTCGGTGGACACCATATATTTT. Its protein is CASSYSGTLSVDTIYF.

The chain carries TRBV19 and TRBJ1-1; maybe TRBD1 (6 bases). CDR1 and CDR2 (germline): LNHDA, SQIVND (reference sequence). This CDR3 contains 14 residues. Trimming took off 11 bases at V and 5 bases at J, with 21 bases between the two ends. DNA for the CDR3: TGTGCCTCAGTAGGTGTAGGGGGAGGGACTGAAGCTTTCTTT. It codes for CASVGVGGGTEAFF.

V gene TRBV5-4 combines with J gene TRBJ2-1, with 11 bases matching TRBD2. Germline CDR1 and CDR2: SGHNT and YYREEE (reference sequence). The CDR3 totals 16 residues. J was trimmed by 7 bases and V by 1 base; bases with no gene match: 7. The DNA for the CDR3 is TGTGCCAGCAGCTTGTGTAGCGGGAGGGCCTGTAATGAGCAGTTCTTC. The encoded protein is CASSLCSGRACNEQFF.

The V gene is TRBV4-2, the J gene TRBJ2-7; 7 bases are a match to TRBD2. V lost 4 bases to trimming and J lost 5 bases; unmatched junction nucleotides: 17. The CDR3 sequence is 17 residues long. Germline-derived CDR1 and CDR2 are LGHNA and YNFKEQ. The CDR3 nucleotides read TGTGCCAGCAGCCGGGTCGACGGGGCGCGGGGGTTGAACGAGCAGTACTTC. The encoded protein is CASSRVDGARGLNEQYF.

The V gene is TRBV11-2, the J gene TRBJ2-1; D perhaps matches TRBD2 (6 bases). CDR1 and CDR2 from the germline V gene are SGHAT and FQNNGV. The CDR3 extends over 12 amino acids. V was shortened by 8 bases and J by 5 bases, with 10 bases between the two germline ends. CDR3 DNA: TGTGCCAGCGATAGCGGACACAATGAGCAGTTCTTC. Translation gives CASDSGHNEQFF.

V gene TRBV5-6 combines with J gene TRBJ2-3; 8 bases match TRBD1. The CDR3 is made up of 15 amino acids. V shed 2 bases and J 2 bases; nucleotides not matched to a gene: 4. Germline CDR1 reads SGHDT; CDR2 reads YYEEEE. The CDR3 nucleotides are TGTGCCAGCAGCTTCGTGACAGGGGACACAGATACGCAGTATTTT. Encoded protein: CASSFVTGDTDTQYF.